The T cell receptor beta chain described here comes from a study of blood T cell repertoires in COVID-19. Sequencing used immunoSEQ multiplex PCR; TCRdb keeps in-frame clones, though not all of them. The sample holds about 63,000 clones; roughly 68% are singletons and the top ten take 28%. V lost 3 bases and J 0 bases, leaving 5 bases between the germline ends. Germline lookup yields CDR1 LGHNA and CDR2 YSLEER. The CDR3 runs 14 residues. This TCR derives from a woman of 80 years or more with acute or convalescent COVID-19. The chain employs TRBV4-3 and TRBJ1-4, with a possible D match to TRBD1 (5 bases). The sample consisted of peripheral blood. The CDR3 here is CASSHRATNEKLFF. The CDR3 DNA sequence: TGCGCCAGCAGCCACAGGGCAACTAATGAAAAACTGTTTTTT.